This TCR beta chain came from a study of prognosis after radiotherapy for stage I lung cancer. The sample holds many counts of this clonotype. This CDR3 spans 15 amino acids. With V trimmed by 5 bases and J by 3 bases, 7 bases remained unmatched. Germline V CDR1 and CDR2: LNHDA, SQIVND (reference sequence). Genomic DNA was subjected to two-round multiplex PCR for amplification of TCR beta CDR3. Individual primers that were specific to each TRBV and TRBJ gene served in first-round PCR. TCRdb called the multiplex PCR reads again in MiXCR, with one record for every CDR3 protein. Of approximately 18,000 distinct CDR3 sequences in the sample, 45% to 50% are singletons; the top ten hold about 31%.

Sample: PBMCs, taken before or after stereotactic body radiation therapy (not recorded which). The chain carries TRBV19 and TRBJ1-5, with TRBD1 matching 7 bases. This TCR came from a donor over 45 with non-small cell lung cancer. The DNA for the CDR3 is TGTGCCAGTAGTCGGACAGGCGGGAACAATCAGCCCCAGCATTTT. Its translation: CASSRTGGNNQPQHF.